This T cell receptor beta chain appears in the sequencing data of a study of glioma-infiltrating T cells after dendritic cell vaccination (TCRdb year 2016). About the investigation overall: Of the roughly 15 glioblastoma patients in the cohort, all drawn from Phase I and II dendritic cell vaccination trials, 9 were newly diagnosed and 6 had recurrent disease. Autologous tumor lysate-pulsed dendritic cell vaccination was administered to the patients between the early 2000s and the early 2010s. The vaccine consisted of monocyte-derived dendritic cells cultured about seven days with IL-4 and GM-CSF, then pulsed overnight with autologous tumor lysate. Three intradermal dendritic cell vaccine injections were administered to patients at biweekly intervals in the arm below the axilla. Tumor-infiltrating lymphocyte content was quantified and tumor and blood repertoires were compared in dendritic cell-vaccinated glioblastoma patients by deep sequencing of TCR beta CDR3 regions. TCR sequencing metrics, including TIL content and tumor-blood repertoire overlap, were correlated with survival after dendritic cell vaccination. Here is what the overall study found, with its caveats: TCR clonality showed no direct relationship with survival, which suggests that a diverse polyclonal response may be important. After dendritic cell vaccination, a higher estimated pretreatment TIL content predicted longer time to progression and overall survival. The cohort was small and heterogeneous, only a few patients had full blood and tumor sets, and even fewer had initial-recurrent tumor pairs. The TCR overlap response model with three groups was called speculative and said to need prospective validation.

Including cysteine and phenylalanine, the CDR3 has 15 amino acids. Only the CDR3 DNA stays, 45 bases, in frame from base 1. TCRB CDR3 regions were amplified from roughly 1.8 ug genomic DNA, or all available DNA if less, using the immunoSEQ assay. For multiplex PCR, 60 forward primers for TCR V beta segments and 13 reverse primers for J beta segments were used. Synthetic control templates were spiked into each sample at limiting dilution to estimate reads per starting template. Reads of 87 bp were generated by sequencing on the Illumina HiSeq System. As for how the authors treated the data: PCR and sequencing errors were removed by merging closely related sequences with a nearest neighbor algorithm. TCR overlap was defined as the percentage of unique tumor TCR beta sequences that were also present in the same patient's peripheral blood. TCRdb provides this immuneACCESS table in a form limited to in-frame rearrangements. Some clones are lacking; in checked studies, under half of them reflect an unresolved V gene, and why the rest are absent is not known. The V and J calls and clone size are taken from that table; D and trimming were inferred from the DNA. This sample has about 76,000 clones in its table, and around 87% of those were observed once. Jointly, the top ten make up 2% to 2.5% of the sample.

With respect to this clone: It lacks a known antigen. Base qualities are not at hand, and no much larger clone is one base apart.

Interpreted using the paper, the time point label stands for: after dendritic cell vaccination, including at tumor progression/relapse. Selection of patients required sufficient residual fresh-frozen tumor tissue and over two years of available survival data. An isocitrate dehydrogenase mutation was not carried by any of the glioblastoma patients, although molecular status was otherwise variable. PBMC were collected before vaccination, two weeks after the third vaccination, and at tumor progression if tumor progression occurred. The Qiagen DNeasy Blood extraction Kit was used to extract genomic DNA.

Sequenced here: blood, sampled after dendritic cell vaccination. The chain couples TRBV21-1 to TRBJ2-3; the D call TRBD2 from the table was never checked on the DNA. TRBV21-1 is assigned pseudogene status. This sequence was found in a human donor with glioblastoma. The CDR3 here reads CASRPRGGFTDTQYF. The DNA sequence is given as TGTGCCAGCAGACCCCGCGGGGGGTTCACAGATACGCAGTATTTT.